The rows below give T cell receptor beta chains drawn from one sample of a study of technical replicates of blood from a handful of donors. Here immunoSEQ multiplex PCR was the method, and the copy in TCRdb shows in-frame clones only, minus some. The sample lists 65,000 to 95,000 clones; roughly 98% were seen once. The sequenced material came from T cells isolated from PBMCs. The receptors were sampled from a human donor in good health. CDR3s include the opening cysteine and the closing phenylalanine or tryptophan. The D gene is left open where the match is weak. The size field is filled for only some rows; it gives once, few, many or a size class.

J gene	D gene	clone size	V gene	CDR3 DNA	CDR3 protein
TRBJ2-2	TRBD1	-	TRBV25-1	TGTGCCAGCAGTGCGGACAGGGGCCGGGAGCTGTTTTTT	CASSADRGRELFF
TRBJ2-7	-	-	TRBV11-2	TGTGCCAGCCGGAGATCCGCCTACGAGCAGTACTTC	CASRRSAYEQYF
TRBJ1-1	TRBD1	-	TRBV7-9	TGTGCCAGCAGCTTAGTACGACAGGGGTCAGACACTGAAGCTTTCTTT	CASSLVRQGSDTEAFF
TRBJ2-2	-	-	TRBV7-6	TGTGCCAGCAGCTTAGTTAGCGGAAGCGCCGGGGAGCTGTTTTTT	CASSLVSGSAGELFF
TRBJ1-5	-	-	TRBV7-6	TGTGCCAGCAGCCTCTCGGGGGTTCTTAACAATCAGCCCCAGCATTTT	CASSLSGVLNNQPQHF
TRBJ2-1	TRBD1	few	TRBV9	TGTGCCAGCAGCGCGGGACAGGGGGCCTACAATGAGCAGTTCTTC	CASSAGQGAYNEQFF
TRBJ1-2	TRBD1	-	TRBV27	TGTGCCAGCAGTTTTAGAAGTCGGACAGGGAACTATGGCTACACCTTC	CASSFRSRTGNYGYTF
TRBJ1-1	TRBD1	few	TRBV4-2	TGTGCCAGCAGCCAAGAAGAGGGGGCGAGAGGGACTGAAGCTTTCTTT	CASSQEEGARGTEAFF
TRBJ2-6	-	-	TRBV6-5	TGTGCCAGCAGTTTTGACAGTGCTGGGGCCAACGTCCTGACTTTC	CASSFDSAGANVLTF
TRBJ2-7	TRBD1	-	TRBV27	TGTGCCAGCAGTTTATTACCCCCTGGTTCAGGGGGCAACTACGAGCAGTACTTC	CASSLLPPGSGGNYEQYF
TRBJ2-5	-	-	TRBV4-2	TGTGCCAGCAGCCAAAATCCCACCCTAGCCCTCCAAGAGACCCAGTACTTC	CASSQNPTLALQETQYF
TRBJ1-6	TRBD1	-	TRBV11-2	TGTGCCAGCAGCTTTGGACAGGATAATTCACCCCTCCACTTT	CASSFGQDNSPLHF